These 30 T cell receptor beta chains were all obtained from the same sample, sequenced in a study of cytomegalovirus exposure and HLA in healthy donors. This PCR relied on a set of 60 Vbeta primers and 13 Jbeta primers. Sequenced by immunoSEQ multiplex PCR; TCRdb stores in-frame clones only, minus some. The table records more than 85,000 clones, about 80% of them present only once. The sample comprised PBMCs. The source is a young man in good health and CMV-seropositive.

The chain employs TRBV7-3 and TRBJ2-7; TRBD2 matches 9 bases. The CDR3 is 14 amino acids. The germline CDR1 and CDR2 sequences are SGHTA and FQGTGA. The J segment lost 3 bases and the V segment lost 5 bases, leaving 5 bases of the junction unmatched. CDR3 coding DNA: TGTGCCAGCAGCACCTATAGCGGGGGCTACGAGCAGTACTTC. The encoded protein is CASSTYSGGYEQYF.

Only one count was recorded for this clone. The chain carries TRBV27 and TRBJ2-2; a possible D gene is TRBD2 (6 bases). From germline, CDR1 is MNHEY and CDR2 SMNVEV (reference sequence). With 0 bases removed from V and 3 bases from J, the gap between germline ends came to 11 bases. The CDR3 is made up of 16 amino acids. The CDR3: CASSLSAGGHTGELFF. DNA of the CDR3: TGTGCCAGCAGTTTATCGGCCGGGGGTCACACCGGGGAGCTGTTTTTT.

The J gene is TRBJ1-2, the V gene TRBV30; tentative D call: TRBD1 (5 bases). V was cut by 4 bases and J by 13 bases, with 22 bases left in between. There are 13 residues in the CDR3. CDR1 and CDR2 (germline): GTSNPN, SVGIG (reference sequence). This CDR3 is CAWTVGQAVITTF. The DNA of the CDR3 is TGTGCCTGGACGGTGGGGCAGGCAGTAATAACCACCTTC.

V gene TRBV2 combines with J gene TRBJ1-6; D remains unclear. V lost 7 bases and J 9 bases, leaving 10 bases between the germline ends. In germline, CDR1 is SNHLY, CDR2 FYNNEI. The CDR3 loop spans 12 amino acids. The CDR3, as DNA: TGTGCCAGCATGTTTACGAGTTCACCCCTCCACTTT. Its translation: CASMFTSSPLHF. The variable domain in full, with the rest retrieved from reference TRBV2 and TRBJ1-6, is EPEVTQTPSHQVTQMGQEVILRCVPISNHLYFYWYRQILGQKVEFLVSFYNNEISEKSEIFDDQFSVERPDGSNFTLKIRSTKLEDSAMYFCASMFTSSPLHFGNGTRLTVT.

The rearrangement uses TRBV29-1 and TRBJ1-5; D is possibly TRBD1 (6 bases). CDR1 and CDR2 (germline): SQVTM, ANQGSEA. Deletions cut 4 bases from V and 6 bases from J, with 13 bases between. CDR3 length: 13 amino acids. The CDR3 DNA reads TGCAGCGTTGCCGGGGGGCTGTCTCAGCCCCAGCATTTT. Amino acid sequence: CSVAGGLSQPQHF.

This clone showed up just once. The chain couples TRBV7-3 to TRBJ2-2, with D maybe TRBD2 (5 bases). The V gene's germline CDR1 is SGHTA and CDR2 FQGTGA. Trimming left V 2 bases short and J 4 bases short, with 14 bases between. The CDR3 contains 16 residues. In DNA, the CDR3 is TGTGCCAGCAGCTTAGAATCGACACGGGGCACCGGGGAGCTGTTTTTT. It yields the protein CASSLESTRGTGELFF.

The V and J genes are TRBV7-2 and TRBJ2-5, with 8 nucleotides matching TRBD1. The DNA end is a closer match to TRBJ2-7, so the J assignment may be wrong. The CDR3 totals 14 residues. Per germline, CDR1 SGHTA and CDR2 FQGNSA. The CDR3: CASSIRDRPYEQYF. DNA of the CDR3: TGTGCCAGCAGCATCCGGGACAGGCCCTACGAGCAGTACTTC.

This sequence joins TRBV5-4 and TRBJ2-7, with 9 bases matching TRBD2. The CDR3 contains 14 residues. The V gene end was trimmed by 4 bases and the J gene end by 7 bases; junction bases not matched to a gene: 9. Germline loops: CDR1 SGHNT, CDR2 YYREEE (reference sequence). CDR3 sequence reads: CASSQAGGIGEQYF. In nucleotides, the CDR3 is TGTGCCAGCAGCCAAGCGGGGGGTATTGGGGAGCAGTACTTC.

This chain links TRBV4-3 with TRBJ1-1; tentatively, D is TRBD1 (6 bases). V lost 1 base and J 2 bases, leaving 14 bases between the germline ends. There are 16 residues in the CDR3. Germline CDR1 reads LGHNA; CDR2 reads YSLEER. The CDR3 sequence is CASSQVGAGDNTEAFF. Written as DNA, the CDR3 is TGCGCCAGCAGCCAAGTTGGGGCAGGGGATAACACTGAAGCTTTCTTT.

The CDR3 region has the DNA TGTGCCAGCAGCCCTCGGACTAGCGGGGGCTTCAGGGATACGCAGTATTTT. This sequence encodes CASSPRTSGGFRDTQYF. The chain joins TRBV5-4 to TRBJ2-3, with TRBD2 matching 13 bases. In germline, CDR1 is SGHNT, CDR2 YYREEE (reference sequence). V dropped 4 bases and J dropped 6; count of bases not matched to a gene: 11. The CDR3 extends over 17 amino acids.

The chain employs TRBV6-4 and TRBJ2-1, with 8 nucleotides matching TRBD2. Germline CDR1 MRHNA, CDR2 SNTAGT. The length of the CDR3 is 15 residues. V shed 0 bases, J shed 8 bases, and the junction held 6 bases outside the gene matches. The CDR3 protein is CASSDSRGGFDEQFF. In nucleotides, the CDR3 is TGTGCCAGCAGTGACTCACGGGGGGGCTTCGATGAGCAGTTCTTC.

This clone was recorded a few times. V usage is TRBV10-3 and J usage is TRBJ2-1, with 7 bases fitting TRBD2. The ends lost 4 bases at V and 6 bases at J; junction bases unmatched: 3. The CDR3 runs 13 residues. Germline V gene sequence: CDR1 ENHRY, CDR2 SYGVKD. CDR3 sequence reads: CAISAGRVNEQFF. CDR3 nucleotides: TGTGCCATCAGTGCAGGGAGGGTCAATGAGCAGTTCTTC.

The chain carries TRBV11-2 and TRBJ1-2; 8 positions agree with TRBD1. CDR1 is SGHAT, CDR2 FQNNGV, per germline. The CDR3 has 16 residues. The junction had 9 bases not matched to a gene; V was cut back by 1 base and J by 5 bases. CDR3: CASSLAGQGATYGYTF. CDR3 DNA sequence: TGTGCCAGCAGCTTAGCTGGGCAGGGGGCAACTTATGGCTACACCTTC.

The chain is built from TRBV4-2 and TRBJ1-2; tentative D call: TRBD1 (5 bases). The germline V and J ends were trimmed by 2 bases and 4 bases, with 14 bases remaining between them. Germline assignment: CDR1 LGHNA and CDR2 YNFKEQ. This CDR3 has 15 amino acids. The CDR3 DNA sequence: TGTGCCAGCAGCCAATCGGGGGAGGCCGGCTATGGCTACACCTTC. Translated, it gives CASSQSGEAGYGYTF.

The chain carries TRBV28 and TRBJ1-1; 8 bases map to TRBD1. V shed 6 bases, J shed 5 bases, and the junction held 5 bases outside the gene matches. Germline lookup yields CDR1 MDHEN and CDR2 SYDVKM. CDR3 size: 13 residues. The CDR3 DNA follows: TGTGCCAGCAGATACAGGGGGAGGACTGAAGCTTTCTTT. This codes for CASRYRGRTEAFF.

This clone was found once. The DNA for the CDR3 is TGCAGCGGATTACAGGGGGCGAGCCAAGAGACCCAGTACTTC. This codes for CSGLQGASQETQYF. This chain joins TRBV29-1 and TRBJ2-5; TRBD1 aligns across 9 bases. The CDR3 spans 14 residues. J gave up 1 base and V 7 bases, and 7 bases lay outside the gene matches. CDR1 SQVTM and CDR2 ANQGSEA come from the germline V gene.

The CDR3 protein is CASSSRDRGVGEQYF. CDR3 coding DNA: TGTGCCAGCAGCTCGCGGGACAGAGGCGTCGGCGAGCAGTACTTC. The chain is built from TRBV7-6 and TRBJ2-7; a possible D gene is TRBD1 (7 bases). Per germline, CDR1 SGHVS and CDR2 FNYEAQ. The V end was cut by 4 bases, the J end by 6 bases, with 19 bases between. This CDR3 contains 15 residues.

V usage is TRBV5-1 and J usage is TRBJ2-7; 14 bases map to TRBD2. This CDR3 is built from 18 residues. Germline V lookup: CDR1 SGHRS, CDR2 YFSETQ. With V trimmed by 4 bases and J by 5 bases, 14 bases remained unmatched. The CDR3 here is CASSPGLAGGLIVDEQYF. The CDR3 coding sequence is TGCGCCAGCAGCCCCGGACTAGCGGGGGGATTGATCGTCGACGAGCAGTACTTC.

The chain uses TRBV7-8 and TRBJ1-1, with a possible D match to TRBD1 (6 bases). Trimming took 2 bases from V and 6 from J, leaving 13 bases between them. Germline CDR1 SGHVS, CDR2 FQNEAQ. The CDR3 contains 14 residues. Here the CDR3 reads CASSLLGQGPEAFF. The CDR3 DNA follows: TGTGCCAGCAGCTTACTGGGCCAGGGGCCTGAAGCTTTCTTT.

The table lists this clone with a few counts. DNA of the CDR3: TGTGCCAGCAGCTTGGCGGGAGGGGGGGGTGCCTACGAGCAGTACTTC. Encoded protein: CASSLAGGGGAYEQYF. This chain connects TRBV5-5 to TRBJ2-7, with 8 bases identical to TRBD2. The CDR3 length is 16 residues. The V gene end was trimmed by 0 bases and the J gene end by 2 bases; junction bases not matched to a gene: 7. Germline CDR1 is SGHKS and CDR2 is YYEKEE (reference sequence).

This chain uses TRBV6-1 with TRBJ2-6; 11 nucleotides match TRBD1. Looked up from germline, CDR1 is MNHNS and CDR2 is SASEGT. The V and J ends lost 6 bases and 0 bases, in that order; junction bases with no gene match: 7. The CDR3 is 18 residues long. In DNA, the CDR3 is TGTGCCAGCAGAGAAAGGGACAGGGGGATCTCTGGGGCCAACGTCCTGACTTTC. Amino acid sequence: CASRERDRGISGANVLTF.

This clone has just one count. The chain employs TRBV4-1 and TRBJ1-6; TRBD1 agrees at 7 bases. Per the germline V gene, CDR1 is MGHRA and CDR2 is YSYEKL. The CDR3 is 17 residues long. V lost 0 bases, J lost 6 bases, and 8 bases stayed unmatched. The chain's CDR3 is CASSQDSDRVPNSPLHF. For the CDR3, the DNA is TGCGCCAGCAGCCAAGATTCCGACAGGGTCCCTAATTCACCCCTCCACTTT.

The chain is built from TRBV4-3 and TRBJ1-4; TRBD1 agrees at 9 bases. J gave up 5 bases and V 0 bases, and 1 base lay outside the gene matches. Germline CDR1 and CDR2: LGHNA and YSLEER. The CDR3 runs to 15 residues. CDR3 in amino acids: CASSQEDRGNEKLFF. The CDR3 bases are TGCGCCAGCAGCCAAGAGGACAGGGGAAATGAAAAACTGTTTTTT.

The chain carries TRBV4-3 and TRBJ2-1; TRBD2 agrees at 10 bases. This CDR3 is built from 18 residues. CDR1 and CDR2 (germline): LGHNA, YSLEER. V was pared by 8 bases and J by 0 bases, with 13 bases of the junction left unmatched. CDR3 amino acids: CASGDVGTSASSYNEQFF. Here the CDR3 DNA reads TGCGCCAGCGGCGACGTAGGGACTAGCGCAAGCTCCTACAATGAGCAGTTCTTC.

This clone was seen a single time. The rearrangement links TRBV18 to TRBJ1-4; D perhaps matches TRBD1 (5 bases). This CDR3 has 14 amino acids. V was trimmed by 6 bases and J by 8 bases, leaving 16 bases between them. In germline, CDR1 is KGHSH, CDR2 LQKENI. CDR3 DNA: TGTGCCAGCTCCCCGGGAGGGGCGAGGGAAAAACTGTTTTTT. The encoded protein is CASSPGGAREKLFF.

The chain carries TRBV6-6 and TRBJ2-7; no clear D. The CDR3 runs to 15 residues. Trimming pared 2 bases from V and 9 bases from J, leaving 20 bases between. Germline CDR1 and CDR2: MNHNY and SVGAGI (reference sequence). CDR3 residues: CASSYDSRTLVAQYF. The CDR3 nucleotides read TGTGCCAGCAGTTACGATAGCCGAACTCTGGTTGCGCAGTACTTC.

The CDR3 DNA is TGTGCCAGCAATTCCCCCGGGGGACGCCAGAACACTGAAGCTTTCTTT. Its protein product is CASNSPGGRQNTEAFF. J is TRBJ1-1 and V is TRBV6-6; D might be TRBD1 (5 bases). V lost 7 bases, J lost 1 base, and 19 bases lay in between. CDR1 MNHNY and CDR2 SVGAGI come from the germline V gene (reference sequence). The CDR3 sequence is 16 residues long.

This clone was counted only a few times. The chain links TRBV19 to TRBJ1-4; a possible D gene is TRBD1 (6 bases). CDR1 LNHDA and CDR2 SQIVND come from the germline V gene (reference sequence). V was pared by 5 bases and J by 4 bases, with 14 bases between. The length of the CDR3 is 15 residues. As DNA, the CDR3 is TGTGCCAGTAGTTCGCCGACAGGCGGTAATGAAAAACTGTTTTTT. Translating gives CASSSPTGGNEKLFF.

V is TRBV4-3 and J is TRBJ1-2; D is undetermined. Trimming took 6 bases from V and 2 from J, leaving 16 bases between them. CDR3 length equals 15 residues. Germline V gene sequence: CDR1 LGHNA, CDR2 YSLEER. The DNA for the CDR3 is TGCGCCAGCAGTCGAGACTCGGTGGCAAACTATGGCTACACCTTC. Protein product: CASSRDSVANYGYTF.

J is TRBJ2-7 and V is TRBV7-3; TRBD2 agrees at 7 bases. This CDR3 contains 15 residues. With V trimmed by 2 bases and J by 5 bases, 9 bases remained unmatched. Germline assignment: CDR1 SGHTA and CDR2 FQGTGA. The chain's CDR3 is CASSLVSGTRDEQYF. CDR3 bases: TGTGCCAGCAGCTTAGTCAGCGGGACCCGGGACGAGCAGTACTTC.